This T cell receptor (beta chain) was profiled in a study of blood T cell repertoires in COVID-19. At the level of the study: In each case, the material was cDNA or gDNA derived from T cells, B-cell-depleted T cells, or PBMCs.

In the authors' methods: From reference gene primer amplification, estimates of nucleated cell counts were derived. The repertoire was sequenced with immunoSEQ multiplex PCR; TCRdb's copy has only in-frame clones and lacks some. From that table come the V and J calls and clone size; the DNA was used to work out D and trimming. The sample comprises some 100,000 clones, 85% to 95% of which are singletons, and about 5.9% rests with the top ten. The CDR3 consists of 14 residues. V was clipped by 5 bases and J by 4 bases; unmatched bases: 4. The germline CDR1 and CDR2 sequences are SGHTA and FQGTGA. The source material was peripheral blood. The receptor comes from a woman in her sixties with active COVID-19. The rearrangement links TRBV7-3 to TRBJ2-3; 9 bases map to TRBD1. The CDR3 DNA is TGTGCCAGCAGCGAAGGGACAGGGTCAGATACGCAGTATTTT. This codes for CASSEGTGSDTQYF.